Detailed here is one T cell receptor beta chain. These data come from a study of blood T cell repertoires in COVID-19. Whole-study context: PBMCs, B-cell-depleted T cells, or T cells were the source of the cDNA or gDNA that made up the material.

Authors' analysis steps: Reference gene primer amplification gave estimated nucleated cell counts. Clones were sequenced by immunoSEQ multiplex PCR, and TCRdb holds only the in-frame ones, with some missing. V, J and clone size are those of that table, while D and trimming were read from the DNA. The top ten hold less than 3.5% of the sample, which has 250,000 or so clones, about four fifths seen once. The CDR3 sequence is 11 residues long. Germline lookup yields CDR1 SGHAT and CDR2 FQNNGV. The ends were cut back, 5 bases at V and 7 bases at J, with 8 bases in the middle. Sequencing was done on a sample of peripheral blood. This receptor was identified in a woman between 18 and 29 years old with acute or convalescent COVID-19. The chain combines TRBV11-2 with TRBJ2-5; D is undetermined. The DNA of the CDR3 is TGTGCCAGCAGCGCTTTAGCGACCCAGTACTTC. Amino acid sequence: CASSALATQYF.